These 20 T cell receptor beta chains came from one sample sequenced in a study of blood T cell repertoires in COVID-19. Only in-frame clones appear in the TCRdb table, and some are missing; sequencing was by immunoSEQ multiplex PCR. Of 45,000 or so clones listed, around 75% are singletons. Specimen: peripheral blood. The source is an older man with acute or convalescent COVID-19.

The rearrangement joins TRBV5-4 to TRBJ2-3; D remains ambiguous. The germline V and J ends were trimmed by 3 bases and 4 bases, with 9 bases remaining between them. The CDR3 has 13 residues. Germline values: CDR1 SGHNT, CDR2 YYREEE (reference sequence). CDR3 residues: CASSSARADTQYF. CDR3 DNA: TGTGCCAGCAGCTCGGCTAGAGCAGATACGCAGTATTTT. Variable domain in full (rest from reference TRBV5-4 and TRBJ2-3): ETGVTQSPTHLIKTRGQQVTLRCSSQSGHNTVSWYQQALGQGPQFIFQYYREEENGRGNFPPRFSGLQFPNYSSELNVNALELDDSALYLCASSSARADTQYFGPGTRLTVL.

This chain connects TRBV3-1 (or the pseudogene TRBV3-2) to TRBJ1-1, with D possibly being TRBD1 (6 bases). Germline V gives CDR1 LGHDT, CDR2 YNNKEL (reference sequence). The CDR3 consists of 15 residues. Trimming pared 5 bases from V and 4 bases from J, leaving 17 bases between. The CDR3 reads CASSRGLPVGTEAFF. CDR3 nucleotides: TGTGCCAGCAGCAGGGGGTTACCAGTGGGCACTGAAGCTTTCTTT.

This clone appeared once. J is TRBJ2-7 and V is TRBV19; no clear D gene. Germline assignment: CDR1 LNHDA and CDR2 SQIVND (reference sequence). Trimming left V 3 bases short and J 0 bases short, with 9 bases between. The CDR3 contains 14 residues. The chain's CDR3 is CASSMKRGSYEQYF. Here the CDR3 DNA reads TGTGCCAGTAGTATGAAAAGAGGCTCCTACGAGCAGTACTTC.

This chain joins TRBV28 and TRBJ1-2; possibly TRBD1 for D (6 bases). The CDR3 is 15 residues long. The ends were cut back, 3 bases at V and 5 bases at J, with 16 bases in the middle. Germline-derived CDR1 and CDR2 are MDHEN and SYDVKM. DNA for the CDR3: TGTGCCAGCAGTTTGCCAGACAGGTTAGAGTATGGCTACACCTTC. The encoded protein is CASSLPDRLEYGYTF.

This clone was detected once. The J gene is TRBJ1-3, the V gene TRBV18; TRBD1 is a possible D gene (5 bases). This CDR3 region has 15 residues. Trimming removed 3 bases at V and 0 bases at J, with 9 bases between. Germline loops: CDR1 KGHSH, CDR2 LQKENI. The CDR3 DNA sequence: TGTGCCAGCTCACCGGCTCAGGGCTCTGGAAACACCATATATTTT. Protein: CASSPAQGSGNTIYF.

The CDR3 reads CASRTSGINQPQHF. CDR3 coding DNA: TGTGCCAGCAGGACCTCAGGGATTAATCAGCCCCAGCATTTT. The rearrangement uses TRBV28 and TRBJ1-5; D possibly corresponds to TRBD1 (5 bases). Germline V lookup: CDR1 MDHEN, CDR2 SYDVKM. V lost 6 bases and J lost 4, with 13 bases in between. The CDR3 length is 14 residues.

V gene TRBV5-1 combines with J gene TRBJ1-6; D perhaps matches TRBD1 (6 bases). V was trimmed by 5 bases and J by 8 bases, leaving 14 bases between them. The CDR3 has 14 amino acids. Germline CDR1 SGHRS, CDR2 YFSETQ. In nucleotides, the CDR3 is TGCGCCAGCAGGTTACAGGGATGGGATTCACCCCTCCACTTT. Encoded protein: CASRLQGWDSPLHF.

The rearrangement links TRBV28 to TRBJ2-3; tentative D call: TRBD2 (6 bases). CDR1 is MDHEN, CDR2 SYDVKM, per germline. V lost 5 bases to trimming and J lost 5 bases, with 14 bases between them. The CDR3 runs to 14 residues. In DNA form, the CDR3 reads TGTGCCAGCAGTAAATCCGGGACTCAAGATACGCAGTATTTT. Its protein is CASSKSGTQDTQYF.

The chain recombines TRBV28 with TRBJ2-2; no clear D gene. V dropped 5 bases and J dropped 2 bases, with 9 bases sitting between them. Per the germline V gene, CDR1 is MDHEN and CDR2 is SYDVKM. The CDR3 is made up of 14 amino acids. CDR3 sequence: CASSPFTNTGELFF. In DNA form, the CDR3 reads TGTGCCAGCAGTCCCTTTACAAACACCGGGGAGCTGTTTTTT.

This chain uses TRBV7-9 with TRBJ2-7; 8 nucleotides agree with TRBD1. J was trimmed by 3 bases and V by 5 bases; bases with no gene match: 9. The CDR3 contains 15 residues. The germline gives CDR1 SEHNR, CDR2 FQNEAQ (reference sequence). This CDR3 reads CASSAWTGNIYEQYF. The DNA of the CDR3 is TGTGCCAGCAGCGCTTGGACAGGGAACATCTACGAGCAGTACTTC.

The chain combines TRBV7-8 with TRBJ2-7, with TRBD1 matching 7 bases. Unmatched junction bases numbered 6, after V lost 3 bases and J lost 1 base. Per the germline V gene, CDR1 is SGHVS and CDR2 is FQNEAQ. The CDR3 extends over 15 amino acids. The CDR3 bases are TGTGCCAGCAGCTTGGGGGACAGTCTTTCCTACGAGCAGTACTTC. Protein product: CASSLGDSLSYEQYF. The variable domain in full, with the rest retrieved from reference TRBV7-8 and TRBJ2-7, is GAGVSQSPRYKVAKRGQDVALRCDPISGHVSLFWYQQALGQGPEFLTYFQNEAQLDKSGLPSDRFFAERPEGSVSTLKIQRTQQEDSAVYLCASSLGDSLSYEQYFGPGTRLTVT.

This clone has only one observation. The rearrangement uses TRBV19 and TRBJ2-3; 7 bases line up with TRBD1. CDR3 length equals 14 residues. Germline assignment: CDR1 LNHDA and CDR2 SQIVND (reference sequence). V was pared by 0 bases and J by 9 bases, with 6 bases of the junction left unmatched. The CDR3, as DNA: TGTGCCAGTAGTATAGAGACAGGGCCCAGAACGCAGTATTTT. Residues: CASSIETGPRTQYF. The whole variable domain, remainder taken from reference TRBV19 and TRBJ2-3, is DGGITQSPKYLFRKEGQNVTLSCEQNLNHDAMYWYRQDPGQGLRLIYYSQIVNDFQKGDIAEGYSVSREKKESFPLTVTSAQKNPTAFYLCASSIETGPRTQYFGPGTRLTVL.

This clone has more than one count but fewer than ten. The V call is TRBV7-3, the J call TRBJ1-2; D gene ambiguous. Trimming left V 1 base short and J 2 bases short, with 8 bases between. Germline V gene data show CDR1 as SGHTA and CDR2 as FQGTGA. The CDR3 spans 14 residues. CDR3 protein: CASSLMAGNYGYTF. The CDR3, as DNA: TGTGCCAGCAGCTTAATGGCGGGAAACTATGGCTACACCTTC. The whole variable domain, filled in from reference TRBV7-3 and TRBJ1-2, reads GAGVSQTPSNKVTEKGKYVELRCDPISGHTALYWYRQSLGQGPEFLIYFQGTGAADDSGLPNDRFFAVRPEGSVSTLKIQRTERGDSAVYLCASSLMAGNYGYTFGSGTRLTVV.

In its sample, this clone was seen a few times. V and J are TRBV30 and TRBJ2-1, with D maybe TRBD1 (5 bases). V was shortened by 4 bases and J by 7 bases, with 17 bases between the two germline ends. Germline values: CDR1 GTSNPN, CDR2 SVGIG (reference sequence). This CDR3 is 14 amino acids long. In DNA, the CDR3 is TGTGCCTGGACAGGCCAGACACAGGAGAATGAGCAGTTCTTC. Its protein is CAWTGQTQENEQFF.

The CDR3 is CASSSGTPAKNIQYF. The CDR3 DNA reads as TGCGCCAGCAGCTCCGGGACTCCAGCCAAAAACATTCAGTACTTC. This chain joins TRBV5-1 and TRBJ2-4; perhaps TRBD2 as D (6 bases). V shed 3 bases and J shed 0 bases, with 10 bases lying between them. From germline, CDR1 is SGHRS and CDR2 YFSETQ. This CDR3 is 15 amino acids long.

CDR3 region: CASSLGSGDTQYF. In DNA, the CDR3 is TGTGCCAGCAGTTTAGGGTCGGGGGATACGCAGTATTTT. This rearrangement joins TRBV9 to TRBJ2-3; TRBD2 is a possible D gene (5 bases). V lost 5 bases, J lost 6 bases, and 13 bases lay in between. Germline-derived CDR1 and CDR2 are SGDLS and YYNGEE. The CDR3 contains 13 residues.

In nucleotides, the CDR3 is TGTGCCAGCAGCTTGGGACAGCTAAATAGCGAGACCCAGTACTTC. It yields the protein CASSLGQLNSETQYF. V usage is TRBV5-6 and J usage is TRBJ2-5, with D possibly matching TRBD1 (5 bases). This CDR3 has 15 residues. The germline V gene has CDR1 SGHDT and CDR2 YYEEEE. Trimming stripped 0 bases from V and 5 bases from J, with 14 bases between.

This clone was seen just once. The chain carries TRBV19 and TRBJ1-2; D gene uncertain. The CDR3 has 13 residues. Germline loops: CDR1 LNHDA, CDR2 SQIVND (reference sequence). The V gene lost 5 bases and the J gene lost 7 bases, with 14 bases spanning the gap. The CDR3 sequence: CASSLRQLGGYTF. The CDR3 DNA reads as TGTGCCAGTAGTTTGAGGCAACTGGGTGGCTACACCTTC.

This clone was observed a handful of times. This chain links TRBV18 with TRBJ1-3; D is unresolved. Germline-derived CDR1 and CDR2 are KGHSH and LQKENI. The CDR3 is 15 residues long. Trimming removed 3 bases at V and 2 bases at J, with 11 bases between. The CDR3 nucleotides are TGTGCCAGCTCACCGGGTCGACAAGCTGGAAACACCATATATTTT. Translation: CASSPGRQAGNTIYF.

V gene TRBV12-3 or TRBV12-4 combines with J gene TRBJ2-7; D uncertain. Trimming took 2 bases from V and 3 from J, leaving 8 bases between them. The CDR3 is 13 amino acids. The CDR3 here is CASSLSHLYEQYF. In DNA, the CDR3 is TGTGCCAGCAGTTTAAGCCACCTCTACGAGCAGTACTTC.